This paragraph reports one T cell receptor (beta chain). This record belongs to a study of blood T cell repertoires in COVID-19. Across the whole study: PBMCs, B-cell-depleted T cells, or T cells were the source of the cDNA or gDNA that made up the material.

This CDR3 region has 16 residues. From germline, CDR1 is MNHEY and CDR2 SVGAGI. Trimming stripped 1 base from V and 0 bases from J, with 7 bases between. Clones were sequenced by immunoSEQ multiplex PCR, and TCRdb holds only the in-frame ones, with some missing. The data show under 200,000 clones, with about 80% seen just once and roughly 2% held by the top ten. The sequenced sample was peripheral blood. The chain recombines TRBV6-5 with TRBJ2-6; D remains unclear. This clonotype was obtained from a woman older than 75 with acute or convalescent COVID-19. The CDR3 DNA is TGTGCCAGCAGTTACTTCGTCGGCTCTGGGGCCAACGTCCTGACTTTC. Protein: CASSYFVGSGANVLTF.